Each of the 18 T cell receptor beta chains below was sequenced from the same sample in a study of tumor T cells in aggressive B-cell lymphoma. Assay: immunoSEQ multiplex PCR; the TCRdb copy retains only in-frame clones and omits some. The profile shows fewer than 2,000 clones, about 90% of them singletons. Sample: tumor tissue. The receptors were sampled from an adult with diffuse large B cell lymphoma.

This chain uses TRBV4-1 with TRBJ2-7; 11 bases match TRBD2. Germline CDR1 reads MGHRA; CDR2 reads YSYEKL. This CDR3 region has 17 residues. The ends lost 0 bases at V and 2 bases at J; junction bases unmatched: 6. CDR3 residues: CASSQDPSGRSPYEQYF. The CDR3 region has the DNA TGCGCCAGCAGCCAAGATCCTAGCGGGAGGTCCCCCTACGAGCAGTACTTC.

The genes are TRBV7-2 and TRBJ2-5; 9 bases map to TRBD1. Germline loops: CDR1 SGHTA, CDR2 FQGNSA. This CDR3 is built from 15 residues. J gave up 2 bases and V 5 bases, and 6 bases lay outside the gene matches. The CDR3 DNA reads as TGTGCCAGCAGCCCCAACAGGGGGCAGCAAGAGACCCAGTACTTC. Translating gives CASSPNRGQQETQYF.

The chain is built from TRBV21-1 and TRBJ2-7; whether TRBD1, the table's D call, matches the DNA was not checked. TRBV21-1 is noted as a pseudogene. The length of the CDR3 is 14 residues. The CDR3 DNA reads TGTGCCAGCAGCAAAGCGGCCAGGGTCCACGAGCAGTACTTC. Amino acid sequence: CASSKAARVHEQYF.

The rearrangement uses TRBV15 and TRBJ2-7; tentative D call: TRBD2 (6 bases). With 4 bases removed from V and 5 bases from J, the gap between germline ends came to 15 bases. CDR3 length: 14 residues. CDR1 is LNHNV, CDR2 YYDKDF, per germline (reference sequence). In nucleotides, the CDR3 is TGTGCCACCAGCATCGGAGGGCCAAGCGACGAGCAGTACTTC. Protein sequence: CATSIGGPSDEQYF.

The chain has TRBV29-1 and TRBJ2-5; TRBD2 agrees at 9 bases. In germline, CDR1 is SQVTM, CDR2 ANQGSEA. The CDR3 is 14 amino acids. V lost 6 bases and J lost 4; bases outside the gene matches: 9. CDR3 sequence (DNA): TGCAGCGTGAGGGCCTTAGCGGGAGTAGAGACCCAGTACTTC. This encodes CSVRALAGVETQYF.

This chain joins TRBV4-2 and TRBJ2-5, with D perhaps matching TRBD1 (8 bases). Germline lookup yields CDR1 LGHNA and CDR2 YNFKEQ. CDR3 length: 15 amino acids. The V end was cut by 4 bases, the J end by 2 bases, with 14 bases between. CDR3 sequence (DNA): TGTGCCAGCAGCCCACAGGGGGGGTGGCAAGAGACCCAGTACTTC. Translating gives CASSPQGGWQETQYF.

V usage is TRBV6-1 and J usage is TRBJ1-1; tentatively, D is TRBD1 (5 bases). V lost 1 base and J 2 bases, leaving 17 bases between the germline ends. There are 17 residues in the CDR3. Germline CDR1 is MNHNS and CDR2 is SASEGT. In nucleotides, the CDR3 is TGTGCCAGCAGTGAAGTGGGGTGGAGGGGCTATAACACTGAAGCTTTCTTT. Translating it yields CASSEVGWRGYNTEAFF.

The chain uses TRBV6-1 and TRBJ1-5, with D tentatively TRBD1 (6 bases). The CDR3 has 14 residues. V lost 6 bases to trimming and J lost 1 base, with 10 bases between them. The germline V gene has CDR1 MNHNS and CDR2 SASEGT. Here the CDR3 reads CASRVGQSNQPQHF. The DNA for the CDR3 is TGTGCCAGCAGGGTAGGACAGAGCAATCAGCCCCAGCATTTT.

The chain joins TRBV12-5 to TRBJ1-2, with a tentative D call TRBD1 (6 bases). Germline V gene sequence: CDR1 LGHNT, CDR2 FRNRAP. The V gene lost 8 bases and the J gene lost 0 bases, with 13 bases spanning the gap. The CDR3 spans 14 residues. The CDR3 DNA reads as TGTGCTAGTCGAAGACAGGAAACTAACTATGGCTACACCTTC. Its translation is CASRRQETNYGYTF.

This clone was seen more than once but under ten times. V is TRBV6-5 and J is TRBJ1-2, with 9 bases identical to TRBD1. Losses at the gene ends were 7 bases for V and 6 bases for J; bases not matched to a gene: 6. The CDR3 has 13 residues. Germline V gene sequence: CDR1 MNHEY, CDR2 SVGAGI. CDR3 protein: CASTGQGLDGYTF. The DNA of the CDR3 is TGTGCCAGCACCGGACAGGGGCTAGATGGCTACACCTTC.

The chain couples TRBV25-1 to TRBJ2-5; 10 bases are shared with TRBD2. The J call may be in error: the DNA end matches TRBJ2-7 better. This CDR3 spans 16 amino acids. The germline CDR1 and CDR2 sequences are MGHDK and SYGVNS. CDR3 DNA: TGTGCCAGCAGTTCCCGGACTAGCGGATCCTCCTACGAGCAGTACTTC. Encoded protein: CASSSRTSGSSYEQYF.

This chain links TRBV5-1 with TRBJ2-7, with 7 bases matching TRBD1. J gave up 0 bases and V 3 bases, and 6 bases lay outside the gene matches. Germline V gene sequence: CDR1 SGHRS, CDR2 YFSETQ. The CDR3 is 15 residues long. CDR3 nucleotides: TGCGCCAGCAGCTCAGAAAGGGACAGCTCCTACGAGCAGTACTTC. Protein sequence: CASSSERDSSYEQYF.

This clone occurred a few times. V and J are TRBV21-1 and TRBJ1-3. TRBV21-1 is classified as a pseudogene. The CDR3 is 12 amino acids. Here the CDR3 reads CASSKLSDTIYF. Here the CDR3 DNA reads TGTGCCAGCAGCAAACTGTCGGACACCATATATTTT.

The V call is TRBV19, the J call TRBJ2-7; 10 positions match TRBD1. The CDR3 runs 14 residues. Per germline, CDR1 LNHDA and CDR2 SQIVND (reference sequence). The V segment lost 7 bases and the J segment 0 bases; nucleotides outside the gene matches: 3. In DNA form, the CDR3 reads TGTGCCAGTACCCGGGACAGGGGCTCCTACGAGCAGTACTTC. Amino acids: CASTRDRGSYEQYF.

The chain couples TRBV5-1 to TRBJ2-5, with 7 bases matching TRBD1. Germline loops: CDR1 SGHRS, CDR2 YFSETQ. This CDR3 contains 14 residues. The V segment lost 1 base and the J segment 1 base; nucleotides outside the gene matches: 1. The CDR3 DNA sequence: TGCGCCAGCAGCTTGACAGGGGCCCAAGAGACCCAGTACTTC. Protein product: CASSLTGAQETQYF.

The chain joins TRBV4-3 to TRBJ1-1, with D unclear. This CDR3 spans 16 amino acids. Trimming pared 3 bases from V and 4 bases from J, leaving 18 bases between. Germline V gene lookup returns CDR1 LGHNA and CDR2 YSLEER. The CDR3 is CASSQRERQSGTEAFF. CDR3 bases: TGCGCCAGCAGCCAGAGAGAGCGGCAGTCGGGCACTGAAGCTTTCTTT.

The chain joins TRBV5-4 to TRBJ2-7, with D uncertain. V shed 0 bases and J shed 5 bases, with 15 bases lying between them. This CDR3 spans 15 amino acids. From germline, CDR1 is SGHNT and CDR2 YYREEE (reference sequence). The CDR3 nucleotides are TGTGCCAGCAGCTTGGGCCCCCCTGAGGCCGACGAGCAGTACTTC. Translation gives CASSLGPPEADEQYF.

CDR3 nucleotide sequence: TGTGCCAGCAGTCGACTAGCTCCGGGGGGAGAGACCCAGTACTTC. Amino acid sequence: CASSRLAPGGETQYF. The chain couples TRBV6-5 to TRBJ2-5; 7 bases are a match to TRBD2. In germline, CDR1 is MNHEY, CDR2 SVGAGI. Trimming took 5 bases from V and 4 from J; bases not matched to a gene: 10. The CDR3 length is 15 residues.